This is a list of T cell receptor beta chains from one sample in a study of blood T cell repertoires in COVID-19. Profiled with immunoSEQ multiplex PCR; TCRdb holds only in-frame clones, not every one. The sample records under 450,000 clones, 89% being singletons. The sample consisted of peripheral blood. The receptor source for this set is a woman aged 40 to 50 with COVID-19, enrolled during active disease. The CDR3 runs from the conserved cysteine through the conserved F or W. A D gene is named only where the DNA matches it firmly.

>TRBV3-1/TRBV3-2|TRBD1|TRBJ2-7
CASGQAGSEQYF
>TRBV28|NA|TRBJ1-6
CASRRSSYNSPLHF
>TRBV28|TRBD2|TRBJ2-3
CASSLGVSGGVTDTQYF
>TRBV6-5|NA|TRBJ1-5
CASSYTGGGNQPQHF
>TRBV19|NA|TRBJ1-1
CALREVTTEAFF
>TRBV27|NA|TRBJ1-1
CASSLSYRDTEAFF
>TRBV3-1/TRBV3-2|NA|TRBJ2-7
CASSQREAYEQYF
>TRBV7-9|NA|TRBJ2-6
CASSLALQGSGANVLTF
>TRBV19|NA|TRBJ1-1
CASSRRAGQNTEAFF
>TRBV7-9|TRBD2|TRBJ2-5
CASSFSSSGNGLETQYF
>TRBV29-1|NA|TRBJ2-2
CSGGGTGELFF
>TRBV2|NA|TRBJ1-1
CATTLGVNTEAFF
>TRBV27|NA|TRBJ1-3
CASSLSASSGNTIYF
>TRBV29-1|NA|TRBJ1-2
CSVDLGRGYGYTF
>TRBV19|TRBD1|TRBJ1-5
CASSPLPGQGAKGLNQPQHF
>TRBV4-3|TRBD1|TRBJ1-1
CASSQDPGQARFGAFF
>TRBV5-5|TRBD1|TRBJ1-1
CASPRDSCAEAFF
>TRBV28|TRBD1|TRBJ2-7
CASTTPGTGTYEQYF
>TRBV2|TRBD1|TRBJ1-1
CASRHRGRGNTEAFF
>TRBV27|NA|TRBJ1-1
CASSLSGPGYTEAFF
>TRBV6-5|NA|TRBJ2-1
CATLLTGTHNEQFF
>TRBV29-1|TRBD1|TRBJ1-3
CSVRTGYMTDTIYF
>TRBV5-5|NA|TRBJ1-2
CASRPTGNYGYTF
>TRBV28|NA|TRBJ1-3
CASSLGVGVPGNTIYF
>TRBV19|NA|TRBJ1-2
CASSINRDNGYTF
>TRBV18|TRBD1|TRBJ2-1
CASSLRQGANNEQFF
>TRBV20-1|NA|TRBJ1-4
CSASHLIYGNEKLFF
>TRBV5-4|TRBD2|TRBJ2-3
CASSLVSSGRHTDTQYF
>TRBV7-2|TRBD1|TRBJ2-1
CASSLDGTDYNEQFF
>TRBV6-5|TRBD2|TRBJ2-7
CASSHGLAGNYEQYF
>TRBV19|NA|TRBJ1-1
CASRPEGGRRGIEAFF
>TRBV9|TRBD1|TRBJ1-4
CASSVNQGGLGEKLFF
>TRBV12-5|TRBD1|TRBJ2-7
CASGLGQGYEQYF
>TRBV7-8|NA|TRBJ2-7
CASSLLLNREQYF
>TRBV19|NA|TRBJ1-4
CASSLTATNEKLFF
>TRBV5-6|TRBD2|TRBJ2-3
CASSPGAGEVGTDTQYF
>TRBV5-4|TRBD1|TRBJ2-7
CASTPVGQGLHEQYF
>TRBV16|NA|TRBJ1-1
CASSPHMTVRGEAFF
>TRBV5-1|TRBD1|TRBJ1-1
CASSLARDSLLESTEAFF
>TRBV6-4|NA|TRBJ1-6
CASSSQPGQNSPLHF
>TRBV5-1|TRBD1|TRBJ1-1
CASSAQGVGEAFF
>TRBV9|NA|TRBJ2-2
CASSVAGKTGELFF
>TRBV3-1/TRBV3-2|TRBD2|TRBJ2-6
CASSQRFTSGRAGANVLTF
>TRBV19|NA|TRBJ1-2
CASSIRVPGAQYGYTF
>TRBV11-3|NA|TRBJ2-2
CASSAELASGELFF
>TRBV21-1|NA|TRBJ2-3
CASEVDTQYF